This T cell receptor (beta chain) was recorded in a study of cytomegalovirus exposure and HLA in healthy donors. 60 Vbeta and 13 Jbeta primers were used in PCR. Profiling relied on immunoSEQ multiplex PCR, and the TCRdb table lists in-frame clones only, not all of them. This sample yields more than 110,000 clones, of which roughly four fifths are seen a single time; around 3.9% belongs to the top ten. The source of this sequence is a man aged 40-55 years in good health and CMV-seropositive. Sequencing was performed on PBMCs.

This chain's CDR3 is CASSVPDRIPNSGANVLTF. The CDR3 DNA reads TGTGCCAGCAGCGTACCGGACAGGATACCCAATTCTGGGGCCAACGTCCTGACTTTC. The gene calls are TRBV9 and TRBJ2-6; 7 bases map to TRBD1. Germline V gene data show CDR1 as SGDLS and CDR2 as YYNGEE. Trimming took 1 base from V and 1 from J; bases not matched to a gene: 11. The CDR3 contains 19 residues.